These 6 T cell receptor beta chains originate from one sample sequenced in a study of blood T cells in healthy people across ages. Using a J-beta primer mix together with a sample-barcoded 5' primer, a second PCR was run for about 6 to 12 cycles. TCRdb analysed the 5' RACE reads with MiXCR anew, one entry per CDR3 protein. The sample holds 650,000 to 900,000 distinct CDR3 sequences, 62% seen once. The sequenced sample was blood. These receptors were taken from a man aged 30-40 years in good health.

The chain uses TRBV7-2 and TRBJ1-2; D gene ambiguous. Germline CDR1 and CDR2: SGHTA and FQGNSA. Trimming removed 3 bases from V and 5 bases from J, with 16 bases in between. The CDR3 totals 15 residues. This CDR3 is CASSFEAGRVYGYTF. In nucleotides, the CDR3 is TGTGCCAGCAGCTTTGAAGCGGGTCGCGTTTATGGCTACACCTTC.

The rearrangement uses TRBV29-1 and TRBJ1-2; 9 bases align to TRBD1. The CDR3 extends over 14 amino acids. Germline CDR1 is SQVTM and CDR2 is ANQGSEA. With 1 base clipped from V and 4 bases from J, the junction kept 4 bases outside the gene matches. The CDR3 here is CSVEGTGAFYGYTF. For the CDR3, the DNA is TGCAGCGTTGAAGGGACAGGGGCGTTCTATGGCTACACCTTC.

The chain uses TRBV9 and TRBJ1-4, with D uncertain. With 0 bases removed from V and 4 bases from J, the gap between germline ends came to 10 bases. Germline CDR1 is SGDLS and CDR2 is YYNGEE. This CDR3 comprises 15 residues. CDR3 amino acids: CASSVEGRYNEKLFF. CDR3 coding DNA: TGTGCCAGCAGCGTAGAAGGTCGGTATAATGAAAAACTGTTTTTT.

The rearrangement joins TRBV27 to TRBJ1-2, with 12 bases matching TRBD1. Germline CDR1 and CDR2: MNHEY and SMNVEV (reference sequence). V lost 5 bases to trimming and J lost 2 bases; unmatched junction nucleotides: 12. CDR3 length equals 18 residues. CDR3 in DNA: TGTGCCAGCAGTATGTCTACCGGGACAGGGGGCCCAAACTATGGCTACACCTTC. Translated: CASSMSTGTGGPNYGYTF.

The chain joins TRBV19 to TRBJ2-5; D not certain. The germline V gene encodes CDR1 LNHDA and CDR2 SQIVND (reference sequence). Trimming took 2 bases from V and 5 from J, leaving 9 bases between them. The CDR3 is 13 amino acids. The CDR3 DNA follows: TGTGCCAGTAGTATACCCCCCTGGGAGACCCAGTACTTC. It specifies CASSIPPWETQYF. Supplemented by reference TRBV19 and TRBJ2-5, the full variable domain reads DGGITQSPKYLFRKEGQNVTLSCEQNLNHDAMYWYRQDPGQGLRLIYYSQIVNDFQKGDIAEGYSVSREKKESFPLTVTSAQKNPTAFYLCASSIPPWETQYFGPGTRLLVL.

This chain connects TRBV12-3 or TRBV12-4 to TRBJ2-7; no firm D call. The CDR3 runs to 12 residues. Trimming cost V 2 bases and J 6 bases, with 8 bases left between them. The CDR3 loop is CASSLLEVEQYF. DNA of the CDR3: TGTGCCAGCAGTTTACTCGAAGTCGAGCAGTACTTC.